This T cell receptor beta chain was found in a study of blood T cell repertoires in COVID-19. The germline V gene encodes CDR1 SGHDN and CDR2 FVKESK. The CDR3 is 15 residues long. Assay used: immunoSEQ multiplex PCR; TCRdb lists only in-frame clones, some missing. The sample has approximately 51,000 clones, around 87% seen once. Notes on this clone: One junction end disagrees with the germline gene, perhaps due to a read error.

The source of this sequence is a woman older than 75 with COVID-19, enrolled during active disease. This sequence joins TRBV14 and TRBJ1-4; D is unclear. The sample comprised peripheral blood. CDR3 sequence: CATSITQTTNEKLFF. CDR3 DNA sequence: TGTGCCACCAGCATCACACAAACAACTAATGAAAAACTGTTTTTT.